What follows are 30 T cell receptor beta chains derived from one specimen sequenced in a study of cytomegalovirus exposure and HLA in healthy donors. The study ran its PCR with 60 Vbeta and 13 Jbeta primers. Using immunoSEQ multiplex PCR, the repertoire was profiled, and TCRdb retains in-frame clones only, with some absent. The sample consists of over 150,000 clones, around 74% of them appearing once. What was sequenced was PBMCs. All receptors derive from a man between 18 and 29 years old in good health and CMV-seronegative.

The chain links TRBV4-1 to TRBJ2-1, with 7 bases fitting TRBD1. This CDR3 comprises 14 residues. The trim removed 3 bases at V and 5 bases at J, leaving 4 bases unmatched. In germline, CDR1 is MGHRA, CDR2 YSYEKL. CDR3 protein: CASSQETGNNEQFF. In DNA form, the CDR3 reads TGCGCCAGCAGCCAGGAGACAGGGAACAATGAGCAGTTCTTC.

This clone showed up just a few times. The rearrangement joins TRBV9 to TRBJ1-4, with TRBD1 as a possible D gene (6 bases). The CDR3 loop spans 14 amino acids. Germline lookup yields CDR1 SGDLS and CDR2 YYNGEE. The germline V and J ends were trimmed by 3 bases and 4 bases, with 10 bases remaining between them. CDR3 residues: CASSADSINEKLFF. CDR3 nucleotide sequence: TGTGCCAGCAGCGCGGACAGTATTAATGAAAAACTGTTTTTT. The full variable domain, its missing parts supplied by reference TRBV9 and TRBJ1-4, is DSGVTQTPKHLITATGQRVTLRCSPRSGDLSVYWYQQSLDQGLQFLIQYYNGEERAKGNILERFSAQQFPDLHSELNLSSLELGDSALYFCASSADSINEKLFFGSGTQLSVL.

The CDR3 here is CASSQDARRPSYNSPLHF. CDR3 sequence (DNA): TGCGCCAGCAGCCAAGACGCCAGGCGCCCCTCCTATAATTCACCCCTCCACTTT. The chain couples TRBV4-1 to TRBJ1-6, with D unclear. Germline V lookup: CDR1 MGHRA, CDR2 YSYEKL. The length of the CDR3 is 18 residues. V was pared by 0 bases and J by 0 bases, with 12 bases between.

This clone showed up just a few times. The J gene is TRBJ2-7, the V gene TRBV30, with TRBD2 identical over 7 bases. The CDR3 is 13 amino acids. Germline values: CDR1 GTSNPN, CDR2 SVGIG (reference sequence). V shed 4 bases and J 2 bases; nucleotides not matched to a gene: 5. CDR3 in DNA: TGTGCCTGGAATGGGGGGACTACCTACGAGCAGTACTTC. This gives the protein CAWNGGTTYEQYF.

The CDR3, as DNA: TGTGCCACCAGCAGACCCGGAGTCGGCGATGAGCAGTTCTTC. It is translated as CATSRPGVGDEQFF. This chain connects TRBV15 to TRBJ2-1; D uncertain. Trimming cost V 2 bases and J 8 bases, with 13 bases left between them. Germline CDR1 and CDR2: LNHNV and YYDKDF (reference sequence). The CDR3 extends over 14 amino acids.

The chain links TRBV5-4 to TRBJ2-7; D is uncertain. Germline CDR1 is SGHNT and CDR2 is YYREEE (reference sequence). This CDR3 has 13 residues. Trimming stripped 3 bases from V and 6 bases from J, with 13 bases between. The CDR3, as DNA: TGTGCCAGCAGCTATGAGTCAGGTAGCGAGCAGTACGTC. Its translation: CASSYESGSEQYV.

The chain is built from TRBV11-2 and TRBJ2-1, with a tentative D call TRBD1 (5 bases). Germline loops: CDR1 SGHAT, CDR2 FQNNGV. Between the trimmed V and J ends, which lost 0 bases and 4 bases, there was a span of 16 bases. This CDR3 is 17 amino acids long. The CDR3 DNA is TGTGCCAGCAGCTTAGATTCAATTGACAGCCTATACAATGAGCAGTTCTTC. This sequence encodes CASSLDSIDSLYNEQFF.

This clone appeared a single time. V and J are TRBV5-4 and TRBJ1-3; a possible D gene is TRBD1 (5 bases). V was clipped by 0 bases and J by 4 bases, with 14 bases between them. Germline V gene lookup returns CDR1 SGHNT and CDR2 YYREEE (reference sequence). The CDR3 spans 16 residues. The CDR3 loop is CASSLGDSQIGNTIYF. As DNA, the CDR3 is TGTGCCAGCAGCTTGGGAGACAGCCAAATAGGAAACACCATATATTTT. Supplemented by reference TRBV5-4 and TRBJ1-3, the full variable domain reads ETGVTQSPTHLIKTRGQQVTLRCSSQSGHNTVSWYQQALGQGPQFIFQYYREEENGRGNFPPRFSGLQFPNYSSELNVNALELDDSALYLCASSLGDSQIGNTIYFGEGSWLTVV.

This chain links TRBV4-1 with TRBJ1-1; TRBD1 matches 11 bases. Germline assignment: CDR1 MGHRA and CDR2 YSYEKL. V dropped 3 bases and J dropped 0; count of bases not matched to a gene: 6. The CDR3 totals 17 residues. DNA of the CDR3: TGCGCCAGCAGCCATCTGGGACAGGGGGTCTTGAACACTGAAGCTTTCTTT. Translated: CASSHLGQGVLNTEAFF.

This chain joins TRBV6-6 and TRBJ1-5; 8 bases are shared with TRBD1. Germline CDR1 is MNHNY and CDR2 is SVGAGI (reference sequence). V lost 6 bases, J lost 7 bases, and 11 bases stayed unmatched. The CDR3 is 15 residues long. In DNA, the CDR3 is TGTGCCAGCAGAACAAGCGACAGGGGAGGGCAGCCCCAGCATTTT. It codes for CASRTSDRGGQPQHF.

V and J are TRBV2 and TRBJ1-2; a possible D gene is TRBD1 (5 bases). Looked up from germline, CDR1 is SNHLY and CDR2 is FYNNEI. The V end was cut by 2 bases, the J end by 6 bases, with 10 bases between. There are 13 residues in the CDR3. Here the CDR3 DNA reads TGTGCCAGCAGTGAATTGGGAGGGGATGGCTACACCTTC. It codes for CASSELGGDGYTF. Variable domain in full (rest from reference TRBV2 and TRBJ1-2): EPEVTQTPSHQVTQMGQEVILRCVPISNHLYFYWYRQILGQKVEFLVSFYNNEISEKSEIFDDQFSVERPDGSNFTLKIRSTKLEDSAMYFCASSELGGDGYTFGSGTRLTVV.

The chain recombines TRBV5-6 with TRBJ1-1; 8 nucleotides line up with TRBD1. From germline, CDR1 is SGHDT and CDR2 YYEEEE. The V and J ends lost 7 bases and 4 bases, in that order; junction bases with no gene match: 12. CDR3 size: 15 residues. The DNA of the CDR3 is TGTGCCAGCGACAGGGGAATAAAGGTCGCCACTGAAGCTTTCTTT. Encoded protein: CASDRGIKVATEAFF.

The V and J genes are TRBV25-1 and TRBJ2-1, with D unclear. CDR1 is MGHDK and CDR2 is SYGVNS in the germline V gene. This CDR3 is built from 11 residues. V gave up 10 bases and J gave up 4 bases, with 8 bases separating them. The chain's CDR3 is CATASYNEQFF. The DNA of the CDR3 is TGTGCCACCGCGAGTTACAATGAGCAGTTCTTC.

The genes are TRBV6-1 and TRBJ1-4; 7 bases line up with TRBD1. The trim removed 2 bases at V and 8 bases at J, leaving 11 bases unmatched. The germline V gene encodes CDR1 MNHNS and CDR2 SASEGT. The CDR3 totals 16 residues. The CDR3 sequence: CASSESIGTEWEKLFF. CDR3 DNA: TGTGCCAGCAGTGAATCTATTGGGACAGAGTGGGAAAAACTGTTTTTT.

This chain joins TRBV6-5 and TRBJ1-1; D perhaps matches TRBD1 (6 bases). The germline V gene encodes CDR1 MNHEY and CDR2 SVGAGI. The V and J ends lost 5 bases and 2 bases respectively, with 12 bases between them. The CDR3 runs to 14 residues. CDR3 sequence reads: CASSGGQSNTEAFF. As DNA, the CDR3 is TGTGCCAGCAGTGGCGGACAGTCCAACACTGAAGCTTTCTTT.

This clone was seen a handful of times. The rearrangement uses TRBV12-5 and TRBJ2-1; tentatively, D is TRBD1 (6 bases). The CDR3 consists of 15 residues. Per the germline V gene, CDR1 is LGHNT and CDR2 is FRNRAP. V was cut by 5 bases and J by 0 bases, with 11 bases left in between. CDR3 coding DNA: TGTGCTAGTGGTACTGGACAGAGCTCCTACAATGAGCAGTTCTTC. It specifies CASGTGQSSYNEQFF.

This chain links TRBV11-2 with TRBJ1-4; D is unclear. Germline V CDR1 and CDR2: SGHAT, FQNNGV. Deletions cut 5 bases from V and 5 bases from J, with 21 bases between. The CDR3 runs 17 residues. The chain's CDR3 is CASSVGYSMGANEKLFF. The CDR3 DNA is TGTGCCAGCAGCGTAGGGTACAGCATGGGCGCCAATGAAAAACTGTTTTTT.

This chain uses TRBV9 with TRBJ2-2; 8 bases align to TRBD2. J gave up 5 bases and V 2 bases, and 11 bases lay outside the gene matches. This CDR3 contains 17 residues. The germline V gene encodes CDR1 SGDLS and CDR2 YYNGEE. The CDR3 DNA reads TGTGCCAGCAGCGTGGAAGGCGGGGGGCCTGGAACCGGGGAGCTGTTTTTT. Translated: CASSVEGGGPGTGELFF.

This chain connects TRBV27 to TRBJ2-5; 12 bases are a match to TRBD2. The trim removed 4 bases at V and 5 bases at J, leaving 11 bases unmatched. CDR3 length equals 17 residues. Germline CDR1 is MNHEY and CDR2 is SMNVEV (reference sequence). CDR3 DNA sequence: TGTGCCAGCAGTTCCCCCCTAGCGGGGGGGCCGGGGGAGACCCAGTACTTC. Protein: CASSSPLAGGPGETQYF.

This clone is a singleton in its sample. The chain recombines TRBV4-1 with TRBJ1-1; tentatively, D is TRBD1 (5 bases). This CDR3 spans 16 amino acids. V lost 3 bases and J lost 7, with 21 bases in between. From germline, CDR1 is MGHRA and CDR2 YSYEKL. CDR3 residues: CASSQDGTSRGVEAFF. As DNA, the CDR3 is TGCGCCAGCAGCCAGGATGGGACTTCCCGGGGGGTTGAAGCTTTCTTT.

The J gene is TRBJ2-7, the V gene TRBV6-5; 7 bases align to TRBD1. The CDR3 has 14 amino acids. With V trimmed by 6 bases and J by 1 base, 6 bases remained unmatched. In germline, CDR1 is MNHEY, CDR2 SVGAGI. The CDR3 nucleotides are TGTGCCAGCAGCCGCTGGGACAGATCCTACGAGCAGTACTTC. It yields the protein CASSRWDRSYEQYF.

The V call is TRBV5-1, the J call TRBJ1-1, with 8 bases lining up with TRBD1. The CDR3 is made up of 14 amino acids. CDR1 SGHRS and CDR2 YFSETQ come from the germline V gene. The V and J ends lost 1 base and 11 bases, in that order; junction bases with no gene match: 10. CDR3 loop: CASSLNTGGVPAFF. CDR3 nucleotide sequence: TGCGCCAGCAGCTTGAATACAGGGGGAGTACCCGCTTTCTTT.

The chain recombines TRBV25-1 with TRBJ2-2; D perhaps matches TRBD2 (5 bases). V was clipped by 1 base and J by 0 bases, with 9 bases between them. From germline, CDR1 is MGHDK and CDR2 SYGVNS. The CDR3 contains 16 residues. The CDR3 loop reads CASSESGGTNTGELFF. The CDR3 coding sequence is TGTGCCAGCAGTGAATCTGGAGGCACGAACACCGGGGAGCTGTTTTTT.

This clone came up a few times. Written as DNA, the CDR3 is TGCGCCAGCAGCTTGACTAGCCGAGAATACAATGAGCAGTTCTTC. It yields the protein CASSLTSREYNEQFF. The chain joins TRBV5-1 to TRBJ2-1; D perhaps matches TRBD2 (6 bases). This CDR3 is built from 15 residues. Trimming took 1 base from V and 4 from J, leaving 12 bases between them. Germline V gene sequence: CDR1 SGHRS, CDR2 YFSETQ.

V and J are TRBV5-1 and TRBJ1-2; tentative D call: TRBD1 (6 bases). The CDR3 consists of 15 residues. Per germline, CDR1 SGHRS and CDR2 YFSETQ. V lost 4 bases to trimming and J lost 0 bases, with 13 bases between them. In DNA, the CDR3 is TGCGCCAGCAGCACAGGGACACACGCTAACTATGGCTACACCTTC. Protein product: CASSTGTHANYGYTF.

This clone was seen just once. This chain joins TRBV19 and TRBJ1-6; D call uncertain. The V gene lost 4 bases and the J gene lost 4 bases, with 14 bases spanning the gap. CDR3 size: 16 residues. Per germline, CDR1 LNHDA and CDR2 SQIVND (reference sequence). The CDR3 DNA sequence: TGTGCCAGTAGTACCACCCTGACAAGTTATAATTCACCCCTCCACTTT. It is translated as CASSTTLTSYNSPLHF.

CDR3: CASSGDTQYF. As DNA, the CDR3 is TGTGCCAGCAGCGGAGATACGCAGTATTTT. The chain is built from TRBV2 and TRBJ2-3; D is uncertain. Germline CDR1 reads SNHLY; CDR2 reads FYNNEI. V lost 6 bases to trimming and J lost 5 bases, with 3 bases between them. This CDR3 has 10 residues.

The rearrangement links TRBV4-2 to TRBJ1-1; possible D gene TRBD1, 6 bases. Trimming removed 4 bases at V and 4 bases at J, with 19 bases between. Germline CDR1 reads LGHNA; CDR2 reads YNFKEQ. There are 16 residues in the CDR3. This CDR3 reads CASSRGGGGRSTEAFF. Here the CDR3 DNA reads TGTGCCAGCAGCCGGGGTGGCGGGGGGCGAAGCACTGAAGCTTTCTTT.

V usage is TRBV25-1 and J usage is TRBJ1-2; tentative D call: TRBD1 (6 bases). This CDR3 is 16 amino acids long. The germline V gene has CDR1 MGHDK and CDR2 SYGVNS. V was trimmed by 6 bases and J by 0 bases, leaving 17 bases between them. In nucleotides, the CDR3 is TGTGCCAGCAGCCAAAAGTGGGGGCTAGCTAACTATGGCTACACCTTC. It is translated as CASSQKWGLANYGYTF.

The rearrangement uses TRBV2 and TRBJ1-1, with D perhaps TRBD1 (5 bases). This CDR3 spans 13 amino acids. Trimming shortened V by 8 bases and J by 0 bases, and 10 bases separated the two germline ends. Per germline, CDR1 SNHLY and CDR2 FYNNEI. CDR3 protein: CASGDRMNTEAFF. In nucleotides, the CDR3 is TGTGCCAGCGGCGACAGAATGAACACTGAAGCTTTCTTT.